The source of this T cell receptor (beta chain) is a study of blood T cell repertoires in COVID-19. Study as a whole: Italy, Spain and the United States were the sources of the convalescent and acute COVID-19 samples. PBMCs, B-cell-depleted T cells, or T cells provided the cDNA or gDNA that made up the material.

Original processing methods: Amplification of reference gene primers provided the estimated nucleated cell counts. TCRdb keeps only in-frame clones here, not all; method: immunoSEQ multiplex PCR. That table gives V, J and clone size, and the DNA gave D and trimming. The table has 60,000 or so clones, 90% seen once. This CDR3 contains 15 residues. The trim removed 4 bases at V and 4 bases at J, leaving 6 bases unmatched. The V gene's germline CDR1 is SNHLY and CDR2 FYNNEI. This TCR was recovered from a human donor with active COVID-19. The donor label of this sample is uncertain. Sequencing input: peripheral blood. The V gene is TRBV2, the J gene TRBJ2-3; 9 bases agree with TRBD2. For the CDR3, the DNA is TGTGCCAGCAGTGGCGCGGGAGGGCGTTCAGATACGCAGTATTTT. This translates into CASSGAGGRSDTQYF.